This T cell receptor (beta chain) was identified during a study of T-cell reconstitution after alpha-beta-depleted transplantation in children. Unique molecular identifiers were incorporated into the prepared TCRbeta library. TCRdb ran MiXCR on the PCR reads and lists one entry per CDR3 protein. The sample contains approximately 230,000 distinct CDR3 sequences, under 30% of which appear only once. Study-level points and caveats: TCRbeta diversity was high at day 60 in some patients (a result of surviving recipient T cells and thymic progenitors). There were reportedly several hundred expanded graft clones from which alpha-beta T cells came about two months after transplant.

As concerns this clonotype: Its antigen remains unidentified.

From germline, CDR1 is DFQATT and CDR2 SNEGSKA (reference sequence). The CDR3 spans 13 residues. Trimming took 7 bases from V and 6 from J, leaving 16 bases between them. This receptor was identified in a female patient between 2 and 15 years old who had a stem cell transplant for congenital amegakaryocytic thrombocytopenia, so the T cells may come from the graft donor. V is TRBV20-1 and J is TRBJ2-1; D remains unclear. Sequences were derived from PBMCs, mostly from graft donor cells, sampled 360 days after TCRalphabeta/CD19-depleted stem cell transplant. The CDR3 loop is CSVKSPSGNEQFF. CDR3 bases: TGCAGTGTTAAATCTCCATCGGGCAATGAGCAGTTCTTC.